This T cell receptor (beta chain) originates from a study of blood T cell repertoires in COVID-19. Looking at the study overall: Both acute and convalescent COVID-19 samples were obtained from the United States, Italy and Spain. Nucleic acid was either cDNA or gDNA, and it came from T cells, B-cell-depleted T cells, or PBMCs.

CDR3 length equals 16 residues. Germline assignment: CDR1 SGHTA and CDR2 FQGNSA. Trimming took 1 base from V and 3 from J; bases not matched to a gene: 6. Per the original methods: Reference gene primer amplification gave estimated nucleated cell counts. Assay: immunoSEQ multiplex PCR; the TCRdb copy retains only in-frame clones and omits some. V, J and clone size reflect that table, while D and trimming were determined from the DNA. In the table there are approximately 190,000 clones, roughly 80% of which are singletons. The V and J genes are TRBV7-2 and TRBJ2-3; 8 bases are shared with TRBD2. The sample was peripheral blood. The TCR sequence derives from a man aged 25 to 40 with active or convalescent COVID-19. The CDR3 protein is CASSLGVGLGTDTQYF. The CDR3 nucleotides read TGTGCCAGCAGCTTAGGGGTGGGACTAGGAACAGATACGCAGTATTTT.